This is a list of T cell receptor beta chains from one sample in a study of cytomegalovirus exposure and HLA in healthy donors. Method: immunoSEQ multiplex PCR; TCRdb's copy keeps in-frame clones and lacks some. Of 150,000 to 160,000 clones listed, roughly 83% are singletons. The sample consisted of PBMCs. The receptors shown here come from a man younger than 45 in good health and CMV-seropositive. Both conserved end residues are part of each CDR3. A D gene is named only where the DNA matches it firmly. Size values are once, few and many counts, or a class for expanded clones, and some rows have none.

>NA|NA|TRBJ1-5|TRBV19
TGTGCCAGTAGTCCGTCGGTGGGGCGTAGCAATCAGCCCCAGCATTTT
CASSPSVGRSNQPQHF
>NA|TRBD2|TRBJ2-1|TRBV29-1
TGCAGCGTCTTAGCGGGAGGGTATCGAATGGATGAGCAGTTCTTC
CSVLAGGYRMDEQFF
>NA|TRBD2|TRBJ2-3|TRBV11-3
TGTGCCAGCAGCTCGCTTTACGGACTAGCGGGGGATACGCAGTATTTT
CASSSLYGLAGDTQYF
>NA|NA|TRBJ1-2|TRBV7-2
TGTGCCAGCAGCTTAGTCCCCGAACAGGTCTACTATGGCTACACCTTC
CASSLVPEQVYYGYTF
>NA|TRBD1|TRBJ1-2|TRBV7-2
TGTGCCAGCAGCTTAGGAGACAGGGCTTATGGCTACACCTTC
CASSLGDRAYGYTF
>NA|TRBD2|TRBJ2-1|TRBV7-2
TGTGCCAGCAAGACCGGGGGGGCCGACTACAATGAGCAGTTCTTC
CASKTGGADYNEQFF
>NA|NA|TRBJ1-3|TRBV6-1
TGTGCCAGCACCACGACTGACTCTGGAAACACCATATATTTT
CASTTTDSGNTIYF
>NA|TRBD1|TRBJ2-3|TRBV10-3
TGTGCCATCAGTACACAGGGGGGCGCGTTAGATACGCAGTATTTT
CAISTQGGALDTQYF
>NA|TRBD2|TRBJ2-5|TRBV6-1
TGTGCCAGCAGTGACCCGACTAGCGGGAGCGGGTGGGTGCAACAAGAGACCCAGTACTTC
CASSDPTSGSGWVQQETQYF
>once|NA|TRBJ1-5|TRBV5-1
TGCGCCAGCAGCTTGTGGGGCAGGACCCTTGTTTCACGGCCCCAGCATTTT
CASSLWGRTLVSRPQHF
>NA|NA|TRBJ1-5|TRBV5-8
TGTGCCAGCAGCTTCGTTCGGAGCAATCAGCCCCAGCATTTT
CASSFVRSNQPQHF
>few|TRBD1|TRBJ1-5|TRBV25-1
TGTGCCAGCTCACCCAGCCGGGACAGGGGCAATCAGCCCCAGCATTTT
CASSPSRDRGNQPQHF
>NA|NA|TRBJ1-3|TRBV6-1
TGTGCCAGCAGGAAAGGGACTGCTGGAAACACCATATATTTT
CASRKGTAGNTIYF
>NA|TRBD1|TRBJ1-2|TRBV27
TGTGCCAGCAGTTTATGGCAGGGGGCGAACTATGGCTACACCTTC
CASSLWQGANYGYTF
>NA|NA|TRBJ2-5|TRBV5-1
TGCGCCAGCAGCTTGGTCGGGGAGCAAGAGACCCAGTACTTC
CASSLVGEQETQYF
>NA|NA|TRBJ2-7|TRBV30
TGTGCCTGGAGTTCGGGTGTCTGGGAGCAGTACTTC
CAWSSGVWEQYF
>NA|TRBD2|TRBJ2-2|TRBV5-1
TGCGCCAGCAGCTCACGACTAGCGGAAACCGGGGAGCTGTTTTTT
CASSSRLAETGELFF
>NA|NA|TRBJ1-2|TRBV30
TGTGCCTGGAGTGTAGGGCGGGCTAACTATGGCTACACCTTC
CAWSVGRANYGYTF
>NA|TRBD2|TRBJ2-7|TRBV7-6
TGTGCCAGCAGCAAAAGCGGGGGGCCCTACGAGCAGTACTTC
CASSKSGGPYEQYF
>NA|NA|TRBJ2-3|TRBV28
TGTGCCAGCAGTTTAAGGAGCGGGCCCACAGATACGCAGTATTTT
CASSLRSGPTDTQYF
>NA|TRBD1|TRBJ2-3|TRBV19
TGTGCCAGTATCGGACAGGGCGCAGATACGCAGTATTTT
CASIGQGADTQYF
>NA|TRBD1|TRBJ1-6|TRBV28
TGTGCCAGCAGTCCTCCAGGGGGCGTGGATTCACCCCTCCACTTT
CASSPPGGVDSPLHF
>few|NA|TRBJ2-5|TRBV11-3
TGTGCCAGCAGCCTCTACCCGCGGGAGACCCAGTACTTC
CASSLYPRETQYF
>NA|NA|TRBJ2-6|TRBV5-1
TGCGCCAGCAGGGCCAAATTTGACTCTGGGGCCAACGTCCTGACTTTC
CASRAKFDSGANVLTF
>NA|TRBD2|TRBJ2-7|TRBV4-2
TGTGCCAGCAGCTGGGCGGTAGCGGGAGATGGCGAGCAGTACTTC
CASSWAVAGDGEQYF
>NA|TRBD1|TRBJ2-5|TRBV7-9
TGTGCCAGCAGCTTCTCCGGGACAGACTATATGAAGCAGTACTTC
CASSFSGTDYMKQYF
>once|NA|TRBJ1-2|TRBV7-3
TGTGCCAGCAGCTTGGGGGGGGACTATGGCTACACCTTC
CASSLGGDYGYTF
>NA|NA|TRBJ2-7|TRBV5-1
TGCGCCAGCATAGACTCAAACTCCTACGAGCAGTACTTC
CASIDSNSYEQYF
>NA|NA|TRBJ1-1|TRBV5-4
TGTGCCAGCACGTCCAGGGGATCCGTGAACACTGAAGCTTTCTTT
CASTSRGSVNTEAFF
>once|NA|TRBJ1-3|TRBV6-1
TGTGCCAGCCTCCCAGGGATCTCTGGAAACACCATATATTTT
CASLPGISGNTIYF
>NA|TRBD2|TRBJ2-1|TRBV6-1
TGTGCCAGCAGTGTCGGGACTAGCGGGAGTTATGAGCAGTTCTTC
CASSVGTSGSYEQFF
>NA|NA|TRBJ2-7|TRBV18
TGTGCCAGCTCACCGTCGGCTTGGCAGGGTTACGAGCAGTACTTC
CASSPSAWQGYEQYF
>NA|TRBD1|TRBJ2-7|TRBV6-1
TGTGCCAGCTTCAACAGGGGGCGAGACGAGCAGTACTTC
CASFNRGRDEQYF
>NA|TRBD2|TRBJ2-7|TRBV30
TGTGCCTGGAGTAGCAGCGGGAGGGCCGAAGAGCAGTACTTC
CAWSSSGRAEEQYF
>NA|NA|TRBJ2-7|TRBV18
TGTGCCAGCTCGACAGGAGCCTACGAGCAGTACTTC
CASSTGAYEQYF
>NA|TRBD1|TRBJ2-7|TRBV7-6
TGTGCCAGCAGCTTAGGGACAGGGATATACGAGCAGTACTTC
CASSLGTGIYEQYF
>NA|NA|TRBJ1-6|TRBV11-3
TGTGCCAGCAGCCGTGGGGCAGGAGATAATTCACCCCTCCACTTT
CASSRGAGDNSPLHF
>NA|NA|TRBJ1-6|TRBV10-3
TGTGCCATCAGGGACAGTGAATCACCCCTCCACTTT
CAIRDSESPLHF
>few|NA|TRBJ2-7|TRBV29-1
TGCAGCGTTCTTGTGAGCACCGGGTCCTACGAGCAGTACTTC
CSVLVSTGSYEQYF
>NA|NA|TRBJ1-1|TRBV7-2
TGTGCCAGCAGCTTAGGAGTGGCTGAAGCTTTCTTT
CASSLGVAEAFF
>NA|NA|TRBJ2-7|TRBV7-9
TGTGCCAGCAGCTTAGTGGGCTACTACGAGCAGTACTTC
CASSLVGYYEQYF
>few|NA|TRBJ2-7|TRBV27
TGTGCCAGCAGTTTAGCCCTCAGAGGTTACGAGCAGTACTTC
CASSLALRGYEQYF
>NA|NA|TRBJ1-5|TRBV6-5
TGTGCCAGCAAGGAGGGCCGGGGGCCCCAGCATTTT
CASKEGRGPQHF
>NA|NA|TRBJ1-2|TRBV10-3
TGTGCCACGATTAAGGACTCCGGGTATAGAAACTATGGCTACACCTTC
CATIKDSGYRNYGYTF
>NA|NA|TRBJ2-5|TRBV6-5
TGTGCCAGCAGCATAGGACTCGCGCAGTTAGAGACCCAGTACTTC
CASSIGLAQLETQYF
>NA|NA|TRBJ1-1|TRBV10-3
TGTGCCATCAGTGAGGGTACAGCGAACACTGAAGCTTTCTTT
CAISEGTANTEAFF
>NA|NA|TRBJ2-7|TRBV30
TGTGCCTGGGCCCCAGGGGACGAGCAGTACTTC
CAWAPGDEQYF
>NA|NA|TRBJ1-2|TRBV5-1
TGCGCCAGCAGCTTGTGGGGGGACTATGGCTACACCTTC
CASSLWGDYGYTF
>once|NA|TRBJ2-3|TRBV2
TGTGCCAGCAGGGGGCTAGAAGCTGCCCCTAGCACAGATACGCAGTATTTT
CASRGLEAAPSTDTQYF
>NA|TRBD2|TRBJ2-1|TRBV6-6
TGTGCCAGCAGACTAGCGGGGGGGCGGGATGAGCAGTTCTTC
CASRLAGGRDEQFF
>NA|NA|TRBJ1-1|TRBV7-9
TGTGCCAGCAGCCCATCCGGGGGGGCGGGCACTGAAGCTTTCTTT
CASSPSGGAGTEAFF
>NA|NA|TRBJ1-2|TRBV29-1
TGCAGCGTCTCGTCAGGGCCAGGGAACTATGGCTACACCTTC
CSVSSGPGNYGYTF